This T cell receptor (beta chain) derives from a study of cytomegalovirus exposure and HLA in healthy donors. Both 60 Vbeta primers and 13 Jbeta primers went into the PCR. Assay used: immunoSEQ multiplex PCR; TCRdb lists only in-frame clones, some missing. This table lists 100,000 to 150,000 clones. From germline, CDR1 is MDHEN and CDR2 SYDVKM. V shed 3 bases and J shed 6 bases, with 8 bases lying between them. The CDR3 runs 13 residues. This chain links TRBV28 with TRBJ1-4; D gene ambiguous. What was sequenced was PBMCs. The sequence came from a man aged 18 to 35 in good health and CMV-seronegative. CDR3 bases: TGTGCCAGCAGTTTGCGGTTCGATGAAAAACTGTTTTTT. Amino acid sequence: CASSLRFDEKLFF. The full variable domain, its missing parts supplied by reference TRBV28 and TRBJ1-4, is DVKVTQSSRYLVKRTGEKVFLECVQDMDHENMFWYRQDPGLGLRLIYFSYDVKMKEKGDIPEGYSVSREKKERFSLILESASTNQTSMYLCASSLRFDEKLFFGSGTQLSVL.